Below are 8 T cell receptor beta chains sequenced from a single sample in a study of shared clonotypes between healthy human individuals. Repertoires were generated with immunoSEQ multiplex PCR, while TCRdb's copy carries only in-frame clones and drops some. This sample has about 2.4 million clones; roughly nine tenths occur once, and the top ten carry over 0.12%. Sample: naive CD4+ T cells sorted from blood. Described subset: CD45RA+ positively selected. These receptors all come from a man younger than 35 in good health.

The chain recombines TRBV5-4 with TRBJ2-2; 7 nucleotides agree with TRBD2. This CDR3 contains 13 residues. V lost 6 bases and J lost 7; bases outside the gene matches: 6. Germline V gives CDR1 SGHNT, CDR2 YYREEE (reference sequence). The CDR3: CASNPRGSGELFF. The CDR3 DNA is TGTGCCAGCAACCCCCGCGGGAGCGGGGAGCTGTTTTTT.

V usage is TRBV5-4 and J usage is TRBJ1-6; 11 nucleotides match TRBD1. This CDR3 comprises 15 residues. V shed 4 bases, J shed 10 bases, and the junction held 7 bases outside the gene matches. The germline CDR1 and CDR2 sequences are SGHNT and YYREEE (reference sequence). The chain's CDR3 is CASSARTGGESPLHF. The CDR3 bases are TGTGCCAGCAGCGCAAGGACAGGGGGCGAATCACCCCTCCACTTT.

This sequence joins TRBV6-5 and TRBJ2-5, with TRBD2 matching over 10 bases. The germline CDR1 and CDR2 sequences are MNHEY and SVGAGI. The CDR3 totals 14 residues. Losses at the gene ends were 10 bases for V and 4 bases for J; bases not matched to a gene: 9. The CDR3 protein is CATRERGGPETQYF. The CDR3 DNA sequence: TGTGCCACCCGTGAGCGGGGGGGCCCAGAGACCCAGTACTTC.

This chain connects TRBV2 to TRBJ1-1; no definite D call. CDR3 length: 14 residues. CDR1 SNHLY and CDR2 FYNNEI come from the germline V gene. The V and J ends lost 6 bases and 0 bases respectively, with 11 bases between them. CDR3 region: CASRRSIMNTEAFF. CDR3 bases: TGTGCCAGCAGAAGGAGTATAATGAACACTGAAGCTTTCTTT.

The chain carries TRBV2 and TRBJ2-2, with TRBD2 as a possible D gene (6 bases). The V gene lost 5 bases and the J gene lost 6 bases, with 13 bases spanning the gap. The CDR3 covers 14 residues. Germline values: CDR1 SNHLY, CDR2 FYNNEI. The CDR3 loop is CASSYRREAGELFF. The CDR3 nucleotides are TGTGCCAGCAGTTACAGGAGGGAAGCCGGGGAGCTGTTTTTT.

This sequence joins TRBV15 and TRBJ2-5, with 7 bases identical to TRBD2. V lost 1 base and J lost 2; bases outside the gene matches: 4. Looked up from germline, CDR1 is LNHNV and CDR2 is YYDKDF (reference sequence). This CDR3 region has 15 residues. In nucleotides, the CDR3 is TGTGCCACCAGCAGAGCTGCGGGGGTTCAAGAGACCCAGTACTTC. It specifies CATSRAAGVQETQYF.

The V gene is TRBV6-4, the J gene TRBJ1-4; 7 bases line up with TRBD1. Germline V CDR1 and CDR2: MRHNA, SNTAGT. The ends lost 2 bases at V and 3 bases at J; junction bases unmatched: 6. This CDR3 region has 16 residues. CDR3 loop: CASSDDRDRSNEKLFF. CDR3 coding DNA: TGTGCCAGCAGTGACGACAGGGATAGGTCTAATGAAAAACTGTTTTTT.

In the case of this clone: Other nucleotide sequences in the sample specify the same CDR3. The CDR3 loop reads CASSLDTGELFF. The CDR3 nucleotides read TGTGCCAGCAGCTTAGATACCGGGGAGCTGTTTTTT. This chain connects TRBV11-3 to TRBJ2-2; D not certain. V was shortened by 0 bases and J by 5 bases, with 1 base between the two germline ends. Per the germline V gene, CDR1 is SGHNT and CDR2 is YENEEA. There are 12 residues in the CDR3.